This TCR beta chain was documented in a study of early stage breast cancer tumors. The method was immunoSEQ multiplex PCR; TCRdb's version includes in-frame clones alone and lacks a portion of them. This sample yields tens of thousands of clones, of which roughly 78% are seen a single time; 3% to 3.5% belongs to the top ten. J was trimmed by 4 bases and V by 6 bases; bases with no gene match: 3. This CDR3 is 13 amino acids long. The germline gives CDR1 MNHNY, CDR2 SVGAGI (reference sequence). This receptor was identified in a person in their 40s with breast cancer. V is TRBV6-6 and J is TRBJ1-2; 9 bases align to TRBD1. Sequencing was done on a sample of blood. CDR3 protein: CASRGTGTYGYTF. CDR3 bases: TGTGCCAGCAGGGGGACAGGGACCTATGGCTACACCTTC.